The 9 T cell receptor beta chains below all came from one sample that was sequenced in a study of regulatory T cells in long-lasting Graves disease. iRepertoire HTBI primers and Arm-PCR of CDR3 regions built TCR beta libraries. TCRdb recomputed calls from the multiplex PCR reads with MiXCR, one row per CDR3 protein. The table has under 300,000 distinct CDR3 sequences, roughly a fifth seen once; the top ten hold approximately 13%. Time point here: newly diagnosed GD, antithyroid drugs for less than 3 months. RNA from PBMCs was the source of the TCR library. This material consisted of peripheral blood mononuclear cells (PBMCs), taken at new diagnosis, from a patient treated with antithyroid drugs. Receptors originate from a female donor with Graves disease.

This chain joins TRBV7-2 and TRBJ1-4; a possible D gene is TRBD1 (6 bases). The germline CDR1 and CDR2 sequences are SGHTA and FQGNSA. V was trimmed by 6 bases and J by 12 bases, leaving 14 bases between them. This CDR3 has 12 residues. The CDR3: CASRGGGRQLFF. CDR3 DNA sequence: TGTGCCAGCAGGGGGGGGGGGCGGCAACTGTTTTTT.

Concerning this clonotype: A far larger clone is one nucleotide away, so this likely arose from a read error. This sequence joins TRBV3-1 and TRBJ2-7, with D unclear. V lost 1 base and J 7 bases, leaving 5 bases between the germline ends. This CDR3 has 11 amino acids. CDR1 is LGHDT and CDR2 is YNNKEL in the germline V gene (reference sequence). CDR3 DNA sequence: TGTGCCAGCAGCCAAGGGCTTGAGCAGTACTTC. It yields the protein CASSQGLEQYF.

The V and J genes are TRBV12-3 or TRBV12-4 and TRBJ1-1, with TRBD1 identical over 8 bases. The CDR3 is 15 amino acids. The trim removed 4 bases at V and 4 bases at J, leaving 8 bases unmatched. As DNA, the CDR3 is TGTGCCAGCAGTTCGTACAGGGGGAGGGGCACTGAAGCTTTCTTT. Encoded protein: CASSSYRGRGTEAFF.

This clonotype was seen a few times. A far larger clone lies a single base away; this is likely a read error. The chain carries TRBV11-2 and TRBJ2-7, with D perhaps TRBD1 (7 bases). The CDR3 has 15 residues. Per germline, CDR1 SGHAT and CDR2 FQNNGV. The CDR3 here is CANSPLEGAGYEQYF. The DNA for the CDR3 is TGTGCCAACAGCCCGTTGGAGGGGGCTGGATACGAGCAGTACTTC.

The chain uses TRBV7-3 and TRBJ2-3, with D possibly matching TRBD1 (6 bases). Germline assignment: CDR1 SGHTA and CDR2 FQGTGA. V was trimmed by 3 bases and J by 0 bases, leaving 10 bases between them. The CDR3 runs 15 residues. CDR3 sequence reads: CASSFGQKSTDTQYF. The CDR3 bases are TGTGCCAGCAGCTTTGGACAGAAAAGCACAGATACGCAGTATTTT.

This clonotype was recorded many times. The V and J genes are TRBV2 and TRBJ1-6; no clear D. The V end was cut by 7 bases, the J end by 11 bases, with 12 bases between. Germline V gene data show CDR1 as SNHLY and CDR2 as FYNNEI. The CDR3 runs to 12 residues. The CDR3 coding sequence is TGTGCCAGCACCATTCTGTTGCCACCCCTCCACTTT. Translated, it gives CASTILLPPLHF. The full variable domain, its missing parts supplied by reference TRBV2 and TRBJ1-6, is EPEVTQTPSHQVTQMGQEVILRCVPISNHLYFYWYRQILGQKVEFLVSFYNNEISEKSEIFDDQFSVERPDGSNFTLKIRSTKLEDSAMYFCASTILLPPLHFGNGTRLTVT.

This clonotype was found many times. This sequence joins TRBV7-3 and TRBJ1-1; D is perhaps TRBD1 (5 bases). Germline V gene data show CDR1 as SGHTA and CDR2 as FQGTGA. CDR3 size: 14 residues. With 5 bases removed from V and 2 bases from J, the gap between germline ends came to 12 bases. In nucleotides, the CDR3 is TGTGCCAGCAGCCTGCAGGGCACAAACACTGAAGCTTTCTTT. Translation: CASSLQGTNTEAFF.

V gene TRBV20-1 combines with J gene TRBJ1-1; D is unclear. V shed 1 base and J shed 4 bases, with 13 bases lying between them. CDR3 length: 14 amino acids. Germline lookup yields CDR1 DFQATT and CDR2 SNEGSKA (reference sequence). In DNA, the CDR3 is TGCAGTGCTAGAGGCCCGAATTGGGTCACTGAAGCTTTCTTT. Encoded protein: CSARGPNWVTEAFF.

With respect to this clonotype: The limits of the CDR3 on the DNA are not certain, so only TCRdb's listed CDR3 is given. The CDR3 region is CASTPPGSHGRIRSIF. The chain has TRBV11-2 and TRBJ2-3; TRBD1 reflects the table's D call only, with no check against the DNA. CDR1 and CDR2 (germline): SGHAT, FQNNGV. The CDR3 has 16 residues if both end residues are counted.